This TCR beta chain was sequenced for a study of blood T cell repertoires in COVID-19. At the level of the study: The cDNA or gDNA used as material had been derived from T cells, B-cell-depleted T cells, or PBMCs.

CDR1 and CDR2 from the germline V gene are SGHTA and FQGNSA. V gave up 5 bases and J gave up 3 bases, with 8 bases separating them. The CDR3 sequence is 12 residues long. Here immunoSEQ multiplex PCR was the method, and the copy in TCRdb shows in-frame clones only, minus some. The table records roughly 150,000 clones, about 80% of them present only once. The sequenced sample was peripheral blood. This sequence joins TRBV7-2 and TRBJ2-7; a weak D match, TRBD2 (5 bases). This sequence originates from a man aged 55 to 69 with acute or convalescent COVID-19. This chain's CDR3 is CASSVRGYEQYF. CDR3 DNA sequence: TGTGCCAGCAGCGTCCGGGGCTACGAGCAGTACTTC.